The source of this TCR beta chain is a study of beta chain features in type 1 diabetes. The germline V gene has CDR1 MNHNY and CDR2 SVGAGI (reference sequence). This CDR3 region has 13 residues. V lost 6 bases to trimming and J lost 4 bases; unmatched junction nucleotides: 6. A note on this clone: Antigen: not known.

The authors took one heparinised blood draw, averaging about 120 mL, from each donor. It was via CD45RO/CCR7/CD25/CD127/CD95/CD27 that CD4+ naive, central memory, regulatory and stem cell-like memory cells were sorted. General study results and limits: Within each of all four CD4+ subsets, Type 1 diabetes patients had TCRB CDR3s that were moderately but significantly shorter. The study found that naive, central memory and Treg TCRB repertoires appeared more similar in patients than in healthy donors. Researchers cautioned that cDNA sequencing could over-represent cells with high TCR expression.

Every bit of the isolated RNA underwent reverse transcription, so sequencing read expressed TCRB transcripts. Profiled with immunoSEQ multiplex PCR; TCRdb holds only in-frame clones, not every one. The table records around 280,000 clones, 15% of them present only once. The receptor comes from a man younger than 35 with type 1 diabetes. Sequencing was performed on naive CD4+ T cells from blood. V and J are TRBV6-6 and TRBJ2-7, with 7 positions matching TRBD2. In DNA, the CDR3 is TGTGCCAGCAGACGACTAGCAGGTTACGAGCAGTACTTC. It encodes CASRRLAGYEQYF.